This T cell receptor (beta chain) was recorded in a study of blood T cell repertoires in COVID-19 (dated by TCRdb to the early 2020s). With respect to the entire study: Samples from collaborators originated in the United States, Italy and Spain and spanned both the acute and convalescent phases of COVID-19. The prospective study material was composed of cDNA or gDNA derived from T cells, B-cell-depleted T cells, or PBMCs. The dataset comprised deeply sampled blood TCRbeta repertoires from subjects exposed to, actively infected with, or recovered from COVID-19. The repertoires were released in a freely available public database meant as a resource for research on the immune response to SARS-CoV-2. Samples came from the ongoing ImmuneRACE study (first 160 participants) plus 1,254 subjects from 6 global collaborators. Sample metadata almost always included a de-identified subject ID, COVID-19 status, age in years and sex. Where HLA class I and class II types were available, the types were taken from metadata supplied by the sample provider, not from assay-based typing.

The collaborating institutions used their own protocols to collect whole blood in K2EDTA tubes. Collaborator samples were shipped for TCRbeta analysis as frozen whole blood, isolated PBMCs, or DNA extracted from either sample type. Worth noting for this clone: Which antigen it targets is not known. Base qualities were left out, and no much larger clone turns up one base away.

The germline V gene encodes CDR1 MNHEY and CDR2 SVGAGI. Ends trimmed: V by 6 bases, J by 8 bases; bases unmatched to a gene: 3. There are 12 amino acids in the CDR3, from cysteine to phenylalanine inclusive. Solely the CDR3 DNA is kept, with 36 bases framed from the first base. Broader findings and caveats from the paper: How much clinical and demographic metadata was included differed by source and by participant, and the metadata was provided uncurated.

TCRbeta CDR3 regions were amplified from genomic DNA by means of the immunoSEQ Assay, a bias-controlled multiplex PCR. The authors processed their data as follows. The number of nucleated cells in each sample was estimated from the amplification of reference gene primers within the assay. Sequence reads were collapsed and filtered to measure the absolute abundance of every unique TCRbeta CDR3 rearrangement. For each sample, productive Simpson clonality was calculated by taking the square root of Simpson's diversity index across productive rearrangements. As stored in TCRdb, this immuneACCESS dataset retains in-frame rearrangements with V and J assigned. A fraction of the clones does not appear; measured against another copy, unresolved V genes explain less than half of the discrepancy, and the remainder lacks a known reason. V and J calls plus clone size are reproduced from that table; the DNA served to infer D and trimming. This sample lists 35,000 or so clones; roughly 89% were detected once. The ten top clones hold less than 7% of the sample.

Material: peripheral blood. The chain is assembled from TRBV6-5 and TRBJ1-4, with 7 junctional bases fitting TRBD1. The origin of this receptor is a human donor in a cohort sampled during active COVID-19. The sequenced DNA is TGTGCCAGCAGCCAACAGGGGGAAAAACTGTTTTTT. This codes for CASSQQGEKLFF.